This entry describes one T cell receptor (beta chain). The source material, RNA transcripts, was used to amplify TCR beta CDR3 regions. The primer set for the first-round RT-PCR of the TCR CDR3 was HTBI. TCRdb processed the multiplex PCR reads anew with MiXCR; each CDR3 protein has one entry. The table has 750,000 to 900,000 distinct CDR3 sequences, around 39% seen once. These data come from a study of T cells in Graves' hyperthyroidism and ophthalmopathy. Overall study: The authors collected peripheral blood at initial diagnosis, before any treatment.

The CDR3 has 16 amino acids. Germline CDR1 and CDR2: SNHLY and FYNNEI. V trimming: 7 bases; J trimming: 0 bases; junction bases outside the gene matches: 10. No progression to ophthalmopathy during 18 months of follow-up defined stable disease. Used for diagnoses were clinical symptoms, serum thyroxine and TRAb, thyroid ultrasound and orbital computed tomography. The genes are TRBV2 and TRBJ1-1; 8 bases fit TRBD1. The sequenced sample was blood. This receptor was identified in a man between 18 and 29 years old with Graves' hyperthyroidism. CDR3 DNA sequence: TGTGCCAGCAATAAAGCAGGGGGCGGGTTGAACACTGAAGCTTTCTTT. Its protein is CASNKAGGGLNTEAFF.